These T cell receptor beta chains were read from a single sample in a study of T cell changes during pregnancy in multiple sclerosis. Assay: immunoSEQ multiplex PCR; the TCRdb copy retains only in-frame clones and omits some. The data hold tens of thousands of clones, with 92% observed a single time. The sequenced sample was peripheral blood, obtained before pregnancy. Source of these receptors: a female donor with multiple sclerosis, enrolled in a pregnancy study. CDR3s include the opening cysteine and the closing phenylalanine or tryptophan. Each record gives: clone size, J gene, V gene, D gene, CDR3 DNA, CDR3 protein. A D gene is named only where the DNA matches it firmly. Clone sizes are given selectively: once, few, many, or a class where the clone is expanded.

>once|TRBJ2-5|TRBV30|TRBD2
TGTGCCTGGATCGTGCCGGGACTAGCGGAACAAGAGACCCAGTACTTC
CAWIVPGLAEQETQYF
>.|TRBJ1-1|TRBV4-1|.
TGCGCCAGCAGCCAAGAGGCTTACACTGAAGCTTTCTTT
CASSQEAYTEAFF
>.|TRBJ2-7|TRBV19|.
TGTGCCAGTAGTCGAATGGGGGCGGGGGCCCCTAGCTCCTACGAGCAGTACTTC
CASSRMGAGAPSSYEQYF
>.|TRBJ1-4|TRBV19|.
TGTGCCAGTAGTCCGTCGACAGGCCTACAAAGGGTGTTTTTT
CASSPSTGLQRVFF
>.|TRBJ1-1|TRBV6-6|.
TGTGCCAGCAGTTACTCTAGATCTTTGAACACTGAAGCTTTCTTT
CASSYSRSLNTEAFF
>.|TRBJ1-2|TRBV30|TRBD1
TGTGCCTGGATCTTTGGTGGGGACAGGGTATCGTATGGCTACACCTTC
CAWIFGGDRVSYGYTF
>once|TRBJ2-1|TRBV4-1|.
TGCGCCAGCAGCCACGGAACTAGCCCTCCTGACAATGAGCAGTTCTTC
CASSHGTSPPDNEQFF
>.|TRBJ1-4|TRBV5-6|.
TGTGCCAGCAAACCCCGTGGAGGGCTCGAAAAACTGTTTTTT
CASKPRGGLEKLFF
>once|TRBJ1-5|TRBV5-5|TRBD1
TGTGCCAGCAGCTTGGATGCAGGGGGCTTCAATCAGCCCCAGCATTTT
CASSLDAGGFNQPQHF
>.|TRBJ1-2|TRBV19|.
TGTGCCAGTACCCCGGGTAACTATGGCTACACCTTC
CASTPGNYGYTF
>.|TRBJ1-1|TRBV7-9|.
TGTGCCAGCAGCTTAGACCGCGCAGGGGTCCGCCCGAACACTGAAGCTTTCTTT
CASSLDRAGVRPNTEAFF
>.|TRBJ2-6|TRBV7-8|TRBD2
TGTGCCAGCAGCCTACAACCACCGACTAGCGGGGGGGGGATCCCTGGGGCCAACGTCCTGACTTTC
CASSLQPPTSGGGIPGANVLTF
>.|TRBJ2-2|TRBV25-1|TRBD1
TGTGCCAGCAGTGATGGTATCGGGGACAGGAACACCGGGGAGCTGTTTTTT
CASSDGIGDRNTGELFF
>.|TRBJ2-3|TRBV14|.
TGTGCCAGCAGCCAAGATTGGGGGGGGGCTGATACGCAGTATTTT
CASSQDWGGADTQYF
>.|TRBJ1-5|TRBV18|TRBD1
TGTGCCAGCTCACCAATCCCCGGACAGGGACCGACCTATCAGCCCCAGCATTTT
CASSPIPGQGPTYQPQHF
>.|TRBJ2-7|TRBV12-1|.
TGTGCCAGCAGCTTTCCCAGCTCCTACGAGCAGTACTTC
CASSFPSSYEQYF
>.|TRBJ1-1|TRBV12-5|.
TGTGCTAGTGGGTCCCTTGGGGTAGTCAGGAGAGGAGGCACTGAAGCTTTCTTT
CASGSLGVVRRGGTEAFF
>.|TRBJ1-5|TRBV4-1|.
TGCGCCAGCAGCCAGCAGGCTTTCTATAGCAATCAGCCCCAGCATTTT
CASSQQAFYSNQPQHF
>.|TRBJ2-7|TRBV6-6|.
TGTGCCAGCAGTTTGAGGGTAAGCTCCTACGAGCAGTACTTC
CASSLRVSSYEQYF
>.|TRBJ2-2|TRBV2|.
TGTGCCAGCAGTGCCGAGGGAACCCACACCGGGGAGCTGTTTTTT
CASSAEGTHTGELFF
>.|TRBJ2-2|TRBV9|.
TGTGCCAGCAGCGCGCAGGGGTCCGGGGAGCTGTTTTTT
CASSAQGSGELFF
>.|TRBJ1-1|TRBV9|.
TGTGCCAGCAGCAGGCAGGGGCTTGACACTGAAGCTTTCTTT
CASSRQGLDTEAFF
>few|TRBJ2-1|TRBV14|TRBD2
TGTGCCAGCAGCCAAGACCGGGGGAGGGCGCAGTTCTTC
CASSQDRGRAQFF
>few|TRBJ1-5|TRBV30|.
TGTGCCTGGAGATCAGGGAGCAATCAGCCCCAGCATTTT
CAWRSGSNQPQHF
>.|TRBJ2-5|TRBV5-1|TRBD1
TGCGCCAGCAGCTGGACAGGGGCCACCCAAGAGACCCAGTACTTC
CASSWTGATQETQYF
>.|TRBJ2-2|TRBV9|TRBD2
TGTGCCAGCAGCGTAGATGCGGGGGGCCCGCTGGGCACCGGGGAGCTGTTTTTT
CASSVDAGGPLGTGELFF
>few|TRBJ2-7|TRBV28|TRBD1
TGTGCCAGCAGTGACCAGCCCGGGACAGGCAGATACGAGCAGTACTTC
CASSDQPGTGRYEQYF
>.|TRBJ2-3|TRBV10-3|TRBD1
TGTGCCATCAGCGACAGGGGTCTAAGCACAGATACGCAGTATTTT
CAISDRGLSTDTQYF
>.|TRBJ1-3|TRBV4-2|.
TGTGCCAGCAGCCAAGGTGGAGTCGCGGATCCTGACGGAAACACCATATATTTT
CASSQGGVADPDGNTIYF
>.|TRBJ2-3|TRBV7-2|TRBD1
TGTGCCAGCAGCTTAGGAGGACAGGGGGCAGATACGCAGTATTTT
CASSLGGQGADTQYF
>.|TRBJ2-4|TRBV7-9|.
TGTGCCAGCAGCTCGGCGAGACTCCCAGCCAAAAACATTCAGTACTTC
CASSSARLPAKNIQYF
>.|TRBJ2-1|TRBV27|TRBD1
TGTGCCAGCAGTCACGGGACAGGGGGTGGAAATGAGCAGTTCTTC
CASSHGTGGGNEQFF
>.|TRBJ1-1|TRBV19|.
TGTGCCAGTCATCTTAGGCCGGGGGTGAACACTGAAGCTTTCTTT
CASHLRPGVNTEAFF
>once|TRBJ1-2|TRBV30|.
TGTGCCTGGACGCCCGTCGGGAGGGACTATGGCTACACCTTC
CAWTPVGRDYGYTF
>.|TRBJ1-5|TRBV9|.
TGTGCCAGCAGCCCGAGCGGGAGCAATCAGCCCCAGCATTTT
CASSPSGSNQPQHF
>.|TRBJ2-7|TRBV6-5|.
TGTGCCAGCAGTTACGTGGAGGGGAGGGAGCAGTACTTC
CASSYVEGREQYF
>.|TRBJ1-3|TRBV9|.
TGTGCCAGCAGCGTCCTCAGCGGGGGGTTAATACCCTCTGGAAACACCATATATTTT
CASSVLSGGLIPSGNTIYF
>.|TRBJ1-1|TRBV18|.
TGTGCCAGCTCACCGCCCGGGAACACTGAAGCTTTCTTT
CASSPPGNTEAFF
>.|TRBJ1-1|TRBV29-1|.
TGCAGCGTTAGAGTGGCCTCGGGGACTGAAGCTTTCTTT
CSVRVASGTEAFF
>.|TRBJ2-5|TRBV5-1|TRBD1
TGCGCCAGCAGCTCGAAGAGGACCGGACAGGTGCTGGTGACCCAGTACTTC
CASSSKRTGQVLVTQYF
>.|TRBJ2-3|TRBV5-6|TRBD2
TGTGCCAGCAGCGCGAGCGGGGGGATTACAGATACGCAGTATTTT
CASSASGGITDTQYF
>once|TRBJ1-5|TRBV7-8|TRBD1
TGTGCCAGCAGCTTCTCCGGGACAGGGAATGATCAGCCCCAGCATTTT
CASSFSGTGNDQPQHF
>.|TRBJ2-2|TRBV4-1|.
TGCGCCAGCAGCCAAGGTGACACGGCCGGGGAGCTGTTTTTT
CASSQGDTAGELFF
>.|TRBJ2-7|TRBV5-6|TRBD1
TGTGCCAGCAGCGAGGGGACAGAGATCTACGAGCAGTACTTC
CASSEGTEIYEQYF
>.|TRBJ1-2|TRBV10-3|TRBD1
TGTGCCATAGGGACAGCGTCTAACTATGGCTACACCTTC
CAIGTASNYGYTF
>.|TRBJ1-1|TRBV5-1|.
TGCGCCAGCAGCTTGGCCACGTGGGTTTGGAAGACAGGACAGCGGGGGCTGAACACTGAAGCTTTCTTT
CASSLATWVWKTGQRGLNTEAFF